The present T cell receptor beta chain was sequenced within a study of T cell responses to AZD1222 COVID-19 vaccine. The V gene's germline CDR1 is SGHDT and CDR2 YYEEEE. This CDR3 has 15 residues. Trimming took 2 bases from V and 4 from J, leaving 12 bases between them. This clone appeared once. TCRdb's copy holds only in-frame clones and misses some; the assay was immunoSEQ multiplex PCR. The sample lists approximately 120,000 clones; more than 70% were seen once. The origin of this receptor is an adult in good health. The sample was peripheral blood, taken on day 0 of AZD1222 vaccination. V is TRBV5-6 and J is TRBJ2-2, with D perhaps assigned TRBD1 or TRBD2 (5 bases each). The CDR3 reads CASSFGLGGTGELFF. CDR3 nucleotides: TGTGCCAGCAGCTTCGGGCTTGGGGGCACCGGGGAGCTGTTTTTT. Supplemented by reference TRBV5-6 and TRBJ2-2, the full variable domain reads DAGVTQSPTHLIKTRGQQVTLRCSPKSGHDTVSWYQQALGQGPQFIFQYYEEEERQRGNFPDRFSGHQFPNYSSELNVNALLLGDSALYLCASSFGLGGTGELFFGEGSRLTVL.